The sequence of this T cell receptor (beta chain) was determined in a study of control samples from healthy donors and cancer patients. Trimming stripped 0 bases from V and 9 bases from J, with 11 bases between. This CDR3 is 13 amino acids long. Germline CDR1 reads SGHTA; CDR2 reads FQGTGA. Generated by immunoSEQ multiplex PCR, the TCRdb table keeps only in-frame clones and is missing some. The sample has about 170,000 clones, around 90% seen once. The origin of this receptor is a man aged 25-45 years in good health. Sample: blood. The chain links TRBV7-3 to TRBJ1-1; D not certain. This CDR3 reads CASSLTSAGQAFF. In DNA form, the CDR3 reads TGTGCCAGCAGCTTAACGTCAGCGGGTCAAGCTTTCTTT.